The clone carrying this T cell receptor beta chain has at least ten counts. The data are from a study of T-cell reconstitution after alpha-beta-depleted transplantation in children. TCRbeta library construction was performed incorporating unique molecular identifiers. TCRdb re-called the PCR reads with MiXCR, one entry per CDR3 protein. Among around 600,000 distinct CDR3 sequences listed, about 15% were seen once. From germline, CDR1 is DFQATT and CDR2 SNEGSKA (reference sequence). The J segment lost 5 bases and the V segment lost 3 bases, leaving 11 bases of the junction unmatched. The CDR3 consists of 16 residues.

The source was PBMCs from the stem cell graft donor, collected from the stem cell graft. The sequence was obtained from a human donor who donated a stem cell graft to a child with acute myeloid leukemia. The genes are TRBV20-1 and TRBJ2-7, with TRBD1 matching 12 bases. The CDR3 DNA sequence: TGCAGTGCTAGGACGGGCCAAGGGACAGGGGGCAACGAGCAGTACTTC. Translated, it gives CSARTGQGTGGNEQYF.